The 29 T cell receptor beta chains in this list originate from one sample, sequenced in a study of shared clonotypes between healthy human individuals (TCRdb year 2020). The method was the immunoSEQ multiplex PCR assay. TCRdb re-hosts the immuneACCESS table, in-frame sequences only. Its copies lack some clones; in the studies checked, an unresolved V gene accounts for under half of them, and the cause for the rest is not known. Recorded for this sample are approximately 2,300,000 clones; 92% of them occurred a single time. The ten largest make up approximately 0.39% of the sample. The specimen sequenced was naive CD4+ T cells from PBMCs. Per the publication, the cell subset or site label means: CD45RA+ positively selected. The source of these receptors is a man younger than 35 in good health. Some clones in this sample may be carry-over from other donors' samples.

DNA for the CDR3: TGTGCCAGCAGCAAAGACCCGGGACAAAACACAGATACGCAGTATTTT. Amino acids: CASSKDPGQNTDTQYF. J is TRBJ2-3 and V is TRBV21-1; the table's D call of TRBD1 was not tested on the DNA. TRBV21-1 is a known pseudogene. The CDR3 is 16 amino acids.

In this sample, this clone turned up once. The rearrangement joins TRBV28 to TRBJ2-7; D unresolved. CDR3 length: 12 residues. V was shortened by 5 bases and J by 4 bases, with 9 bases between the two germline ends. Germline values: CDR1 MDHEN, CDR2 SYDVKM. The CDR3 nucleotides read TGTGCCAGCAGTCAACCCCGGTACGAGCAGTACTTC. Translation: CASSQPRYEQYF.

The rearrangement joins TRBV5-6 to TRBJ2-3; maybe TRBD2 (6 bases). Trimming left V 0 bases short and J 6 bases short, with 11 bases between. In germline, CDR1 is SGHDT, CDR2 YYEEEE. The CDR3 is 14 residues long. CDR3 amino acids: CASSLVFLADTQYF. The CDR3, as DNA: TGTGCCAGCAGCTTGGTGTTCCTAGCGGATACGCAGTATTTT.

The gene calls are TRBV2 and TRBJ2-7; D perhaps matches TRBD1 (6 bases). The germline V gene has CDR1 SNHLY and CDR2 FYNNEI. The CDR3 is 13 amino acids. V lost 7 bases and J 7 bases, leaving 17 bases between the germline ends. The DNA for the CDR3 is TGTGCCAGCAACAACAGGGCCTCCGGGGAGCAGTACTTC. Protein product: CASNNRASGEQYF.

This chain uses TRBV11-1 with TRBJ2-7; tentative D call: TRBD2 (6 bases). Germline-derived CDR1 and CDR2 are SGHAT and FQDESV (reference sequence). The V and J ends lost 3 bases and 3 bases respectively, with 12 bases between them. The CDR3 extends over 14 amino acids. CDR3 nucleotides: TGTGCCAGCAGCTTCCTCTTCGGGGGCTACGAGCAGTACTTC. As protein: CASSFLFGGYEQYF. The complete variable domain, with remaining parts taken from reference TRBV11-1 and TRBJ2-7, reads EAEVAQSPRYKITEKSQAVAFWCDPISGHATLYWYRQILGQGPELLVQFQDESVVDDSQLPKDRFSAERLKGVDSTLKIQPAELGDSAMYLCASSFLFGGYEQYFGPGTRLTVT.

V and J are TRBV5-1 and TRBJ2-2; 10 positions match TRBD2. Germline V gene data show CDR1 as SGHRS and CDR2 as YFSETQ. Unmatched junction bases numbered 6, after V lost 0 bases and J lost 4 bases. This CDR3 contains 17 residues. For the CDR3, the DNA is TGCGCCAGCAGCTTGGAGGGTAGCGGGAGGTCCACCGGGGAGCTGTTTTTT. It specifies CASSLEGSGRSTGELFF.

This clone appeared a single time. This chain joins TRBV5-6 and TRBJ1-1, with D possibly being TRBD1 (5 bases). Trimming took off 6 bases at V and 1 base at J, with 19 bases between the two ends. Germline CDR1 and CDR2: SGHDT and YYEEEE. The CDR3 sequence is 16 residues long. The CDR3 protein is CASTPRGSARNTEAFF. DNA for the CDR3: TGTGCCAGCACCCCTCGGGGCTCAGCCAGGAACACTGAAGCTTTCTTT.

V usage is TRBV28 and J usage is TRBJ1-4; D perhaps matches TRBD1 (5 bases). CDR3 length equals 15 residues. V lost 6 bases to trimming and J lost 5 bases, with 16 bases between them. Germline CDR1 reads MDHEN; CDR2 reads SYDVKM. The CDR3 coding sequence is TGTGCCAGCAGCCCTCCCGGGGCCCTGAATGAAAAACTGTTTTTT. Residues: CASSPPGALNEKLFF.

This chain links TRBV5-6 with TRBJ2-7; D perhaps matches TRBD2 (6 bases). The CDR3 is made up of 14 amino acids. Germline assignment: CDR1 SGHDT and CDR2 YYEEEE. Trimming cost V 0 bases and J 3 bases, with 10 bases left between them. CDR3 protein: CASSLVGSGYEQYF. The CDR3, as DNA: TGTGCCAGCAGCTTGGTGGGTAGCGGCTACGAGCAGTACTTC.

CDR3 loop: CASSLGDRWAGANVLTF. For the CDR3, the DNA is TGCGCCAGCAGCTTGGGGGACAGGTGGGCTGGGGCCAACGTCCTGACTTTC. V usage is TRBV5-1 and J usage is TRBJ2-6; TRBD1 matches at 8 bases. CDR3 length equals 17 residues. The ends lost 0 bases at V and 2 bases at J; junction bases unmatched: 4. Germline V gives CDR1 SGHRS, CDR2 YFSETQ.

V is TRBV28 and J is TRBJ2-2; the D gene could be TRBD1 or TRBD2 (6 bases each). V gave up 6 bases and J gave up 5 bases, with 16 bases separating them. The CDR3 sequence is 15 residues long. Germline CDR1 reads MDHEN; CDR2 reads SYDVKM. The CDR3 DNA is TGTGCCAGCAGCCGCTTAGGGGGGAGGACCGGGGAGCTGTTTTTT. Protein sequence: CASSRLGGRTGELFF.

The chain links TRBV5-1 to TRBJ2-7; perhaps TRBD1 as D (6 bases). The ends were cut back, 4 bases at V and 6 bases at J, with 11 bases in the middle. The CDR3 extends over 12 amino acids. Per germline, CDR1 SGHRS and CDR2 YFSETQ. DNA for the CDR3: TGCGCCAGCAGCATCACAGGGTTCGAGCAGTACTTC. Residues: CASSITGFEQYF.

This chain links TRBV19 with TRBJ2-2; tentative D call: TRBD1 (5 bases). This CDR3 region has 16 residues. With 1 base removed from V and 9 bases from J, the gap between germline ends came to 18 bases. Germline V gives CDR1 LNHDA, CDR2 SQIVND (reference sequence). The CDR3 nucleotides read TGTGCCAGTAGTATAGCCCGGCAGGGAAGGGATCGGGAGCTGTTTTTT. Amino acid sequence: CASSIARQGRDRELFF. Drawing the rest from reference TRBV19 and TRBJ2-2, the complete variable domain is DGGITQSPKYLFRKEGQNVTLSCEQNLNHDAMYWYRQDPGQGLRLIYYSQIVNDFQKGDIAEGYSVSREKKESFPLTVTSAQKNPTAFYLCASSIARQGRDRELFFGEGSRLTVL.

The CDR3 region has the DNA TGTGCCAGTCCCGACAAGAACACCGGGGAGCTGTTTTTT. Amino acid sequence: CASPDKNTGELFF. The genes are TRBV19 and TRBJ2-2; D gene unclear. V lost 8 bases and J 1 base, leaving 8 bases between the germline ends. CDR3 length: 13 amino acids. Germline V gives CDR1 LNHDA, CDR2 SQIVND (reference sequence).

A single count supports this clone. The chain combines TRBV30 with TRBJ2-1; D unclear. The V gene's germline CDR1 is GTSNPN and CDR2 SVGIG (reference sequence). The V end was cut by 0 bases, the J end by 8 bases, with 11 bases between. The CDR3 length is 13 residues. This CDR3 reads CAWSVLSGHEQFF. The CDR3 DNA reads TGTGCCTGGAGTGTACTGTCCGGCCATGAGCAGTTCTTC.

V and J are TRBV5-1 and TRBJ1-2; the match to TRBD1 covers 10 bases. The ends lost 4 bases at V and 8 bases at J; junction bases unmatched: 5. From germline, CDR1 is SGHRS and CDR2 YFSETQ. This CDR3 comprises 13 residues. The CDR3 sequence: CASSEPGQGGYTF. The CDR3 DNA follows: TGCGCCAGCAGCGAACCGGGACAGGGGGGCTACACCTTC.

This chain uses TRBV14 with TRBJ2-1; D not resolved. CDR3 length: 13 amino acids. In germline, CDR1 is SGHDN, CDR2 FVKESK. The ends were cut back, 0 bases at V and 7 bases at J, with 7 bases in the middle. Here the CDR3 DNA reads TGTGCCAGCAGCCAAGATCGGGCGAATGAGCAGTTCTTC. This sequence encodes CASSQDRANEQFF.

This clone was detected only once. The chain joins TRBV19 to TRBJ2-7; tentative D call: TRBD2 (6 bases). Trimming stripped 1 base from V and 0 bases from J, with 19 bases between. Germline CDR1 reads LNHDA; CDR2 reads SQIVND (reference sequence). There are 18 residues in the CDR3. CDR3 sequence: CASSIGRDSFVHSYEQYF. The CDR3 coding sequence is TGTGCCAGTAGTATAGGGCGGGACTCATTCGTCCACTCCTACGAGCAGTACTTC.

V is TRBV4-3 and J is TRBJ2-2; a weak D match, TRBD2 (6 bases). This CDR3 region has 19 residues. Per germline, CDR1 LGHNA and CDR2 YSLEER. Deletions cut 0 bases from V and 4 bases from J, with 21 bases between. CDR3 DNA: TGCGCCAGCAGCCAAGATATAAATTCCGGGAGATGGAGCACCGGGGAGCTGTTTTTT. This gives the protein CASSQDINSGRWSTGELFF.

This clone was observed once. The V and J genes are TRBV20-1 and TRBJ2-5; D remains ambiguous. Trimming left V 6 bases short and J 1 base short, with 6 bases between. This CDR3 comprises 11 residues. Germline CDR1 reads DFQATT; CDR2 reads SNEGSKA (reference sequence). CDR3 nucleotides: TGCAGTGCGGTTTTCCAAGAGACCCAGTACTTC. It encodes CSAVFQETQYF.

The chain couples TRBV11-2 to TRBJ2-1, with 12 bases aligning to TRBD2. CDR1 and CDR2 from the germline V gene are SGHAT and FQNNGV. This CDR3 has 16 residues. V gave up 5 bases and J gave up 6 bases; unmatched junction bases: 8. The CDR3 coding sequence is TGTGCCAGCAGCCGACGACTAGCGGGAGCGTCCAATGAGCAGTTCTTC. Translation gives CASSRRLAGASNEQFF.

The table lists this clone with a few counts. The V gene is TRBV28, the J gene TRBJ1-2; D is perhaps TRBD1 (6 bases). The CDR3 sequence is 12 residues long. Germline-derived CDR1 and CDR2 are MDHEN and SYDVKM. The V and J ends lost 11 bases and 4 bases respectively, with 14 bases between them. The CDR3: CAAGGGGYGYTF. CDR3 in DNA: TGTGCCGCGGGCGGGGGCGGCTATGGCTACACCTTC.

The chain combines TRBV18 with TRBJ2-7; 9 positions agree with TRBD1. V gave up 4 bases and J gave up 4 bases; unmatched junction bases: 14. This CDR3 comprises 17 residues. Germline lookup yields CDR1 KGHSH and CDR2 LQKENI. CDR3 sequence reads: CASSQYTGTGTGYEQYF. In DNA, the CDR3 is TGTGCCAGCTCACAATATACCGGGACAGGGACTGGTTACGAGCAGTACTTC.

This chain links TRBV19 with TRBJ1-1, with TRBD1 matching over 9 bases. V shed 5 bases, J shed 7 bases, and the junction held 8 bases outside the gene matches. The CDR3 extends over 14 amino acids. Germline CDR1 LNHDA, CDR2 SQIVND (reference sequence). CDR3 DNA sequence: TGTGCCAGTAGTTATACAGGGGGCGCGGGTGAAGCTTTCTTT. Translating it yields CASSYTGGAGEAFF.

The rearrangement uses TRBV5-4 and TRBJ2-4, with D possibly called TRBD1 or TRBD2 (6 bases each). CDR1 is SGHNT, CDR2 YYREEE, per germline (reference sequence). The CDR3 has 17 amino acids. Trimming took off 2 bases at V and 1 base at J, with 16 bases between the two ends. The CDR3 here is CASSLLLRGTAKNIQYF. The CDR3 nucleotides read TGTGCCAGCAGCTTACTGCTTAGGGGGACTGCCAAAAACATTCAGTACTTC.

The CDR3 DNA follows: TGTGCCAGCAGCCCCCGAGGCGGGTACACCGGGGAGCTGTTTTTT. This gives the protein CASSPRGGYTGELFF. J is TRBJ2-2 and V is TRBV13; TRBD2 is a possible D gene (5 bases). CDR3 length equals 15 residues. Germline CDR1 reads PRHDT; CDR2 reads FYEKMQ (reference sequence). V shed 5 bases and J shed 3 bases, with 13 bases lying between them.

This rearrangement joins TRBV7-9 to TRBJ1-1; D may be TRBD1 (5 bases). Germline assignment: CDR1 SEHNR and CDR2 FQNEAQ (reference sequence). This CDR3 has 12 residues. Trimming cost V 2 bases and J 7 bases, with 8 bases left between them. For the CDR3, the DNA is TGTGCCAGCAGCTTACAGGGCATTGAAGCTTTCTTT. This codes for CASSLQGIEAFF.

This rearrangement joins TRBV9 to TRBJ1-3, with D possibly matching TRBD1 (5 bases). Trimming took 0 bases from V and 2 from J, leaving 6 bases between them. This CDR3 region has 14 residues. Per germline, CDR1 SGDLS and CDR2 YYNGEE. The CDR3 here is CASSVGRAGNTIYF. CDR3 sequence (DNA): TGTGCCAGCAGCGTAGGCAGGGCTGGAAACACCATATATTTT.

The chain uses TRBV11-3 and TRBJ1-1, with D possibly being TRBD1 (6 bases). Germline CDR1 reads SGHNT; CDR2 reads YENEEA. The V gene lost 0 bases and the J gene lost 3 bases, with 8 bases spanning the gap. The CDR3 has 14 amino acids. The CDR3 loop is CASSLDRGHTEAFF. Here the CDR3 DNA reads TGTGCCAGCAGCTTAGACAGGGGTCACACTGAAGCTTTCTTT.